A selection of T cell receptor beta chains follows, all from one sample in a study of CD8 T cells in ankylosing spondylitis. TCRdb reprocessed the 5' RACE reads via MiXCR and lists one record per CDR3 protein. The sample records about 360,000 distinct CDR3 sequences, 20% being singletons. The sequenced sample consisted of blood, either unsorted or a sorted T cell fraction (not recorded which). The origin of the receptors is a male donor with ankylosing spondylitis or in good health (not recorded which). Both conserved end residues are part of each CDR3. Fields, in order: clone size, J gene, D gene, V gene, CDR3 DNA, CDR3 protein. D genes are given only for firm matches. Size is omitted from some rows. Given values are once, few, many or a class for expanded clones.

>.|TRBJ2-3|.|TRBV7-2
TGTGCCAGCAGCTACTACCCAAGCGGCACAGATACGCAGTATTTT
CASSYYPSGTDTQYF
>few|TRBJ1-6|TRBD1|TRBV20-1
TGCAGTGCCCATGACAGGGACTCCTATAATTCACCCCTCCACTTT
CSAHDRDSYNSPLHF
>few|TRBJ2-7|.|TRBV3-1
TGTGCCAGCAGCCAAGAGTGGGGGTACGAGCAGTACTTC
CASSQEWGYEQYF
>few|TRBJ2-5|TRBD1|TRBV24-1
TGTGCCACCAGTGACCCCGGGTTCAGGGGGTCTGCAGAGACCCAGTACTTC
CATSDPGFRGSAETQYF
>few|TRBJ2-3|.|TRBV6-1
TGTGCCAGCAGTCGTGGGGGGGGCGGGTACAGCACAGATACGCAGTATTTT
CASSRGGGGYSTDTQYF
>few|TRBJ2-1|.|TRBV3-1
TGTGCCAGCAGCCGCCGGTGGCGACGGACCTCGAACAATGAGCAGTTCTTC
CASSRRWRRTSNNEQFF
>.|TRBJ2-7|TRBD2|TRBV5-1
TGCGCCAGCAGCTTCGGACTAGTAGGCGAGCAGTACTTC
CASSFGLVGEQYF
>.|TRBJ1-2|.|TRBV7-9
TGTGCCAGCAGCCCCCGTTCAGGGGCGGAAGGCTATGGCTACACCTTC
CASSPRSGAEGYGYTF
>.|TRBJ1-5|TRBD1|TRBV28
TGTGCCAGCAGTTTACGGACAGGGTACAATCAGCCCCAGCATTTT
CASSLRTGYNQPQHF
>.|TRBJ2-1|.|TRBV29-1
TGCAGCGTTCCGGAGGGGGTTATGGGGTTCTTC
CSVPEGVMGFF
>few|TRBJ1-2|.|TRBV29-1
TGCAGCGTTGAAATTAGGGATTTCTATGGCTACACCTTC
CSVEIRDFYGYTF
>.|TRBJ2-3|TRBD2|TRBV29-1
TGCAGCGTTGAACCTCGAGGGGTAGCGGGGCCAGATACGCAGTATTTT
CSVEPRGVAGPDTQYF
>few|TRBJ2-7|.|TRBV12-3/TRBV12-4
TGTGCCAGCAGTTTATGGGAGAAATACGAGCAGTACTTC
CASSLWEKYEQYF
>few|TRBJ2-1|.|TRBV10-2
TGCGCCAGCTCTGACGGCTACAATGAGCAGTTCTTC
CASSDGYNEQFF
>few|TRBJ2-5|TRBD2|TRBV7-9
TGTGCCAGCAGCCCGACTAGCGAACAAGAGACCCAGTACTTC
CASSPTSEQETQYF
>.|TRBJ2-1|.|TRBV4-1
TGCGCCAGCAGCCAAGTGTCCGGTTTCAATGAGCAGTTCTTC
CASSQVSGFNEQFF
>.|TRBJ2-5|.|TRBV2
TGTGCCAGCATGCTGGAACAAGAGACCCAGTACTTC
CASMLEQETQYF
>few|TRBJ2-1|.|TRBV29-1
TGCAGCGTTGCCCGGGACGGGCTATCCTACAATGAGCAGTTCTTC
CSVARDGLSYNEQFF
>.|TRBJ2-7|TRBD2|TRBV7-8
TGTGCCAGCAGCTTAGGGACTAGCGGGGGGTCCGAGCAGTACTTC
CASSLGTSGGSEQYF
>.|TRBJ1-5|.|TRBV12-3/TRBV12-4
TGTGCCAGCAACATCGGGGGGGATAGCAATCAGCCCCAGCATTTT
CASNIGGDSNQPQHF
>.|TRBJ1-1|.|TRBV5-6
TGTGCCAGCAGCCCAAGGGCGGGTGAAGCTTTCTTT
CASSPRAGEAFF
>.|TRBJ1-2|.|TRBV3-1
TGTGCCAGCAGCCTTTTTGCGGGGGGTGGCTATGGCTACACCTTC
CASSLFAGGGYGYTF
>few|TRBJ2-5|TRBD2|TRBV9
TGTGCCAGCAGCGTAGTAGCGGGGGGCCAAGAGACCCAGTACTTC
CASSVVAGGQETQYF
>.|TRBJ2-5|.|TRBV29-1
TGCAGCGTTGAAGATCTGGGCAGGGAGTGGGAGACCCAGTACTTC
CSVEDLGREWETQYF
>.|TRBJ2-7|TRBD1|TRBV6-1
TGTGCCAGCAGAGCGGACAGGGCTGCGGACGAGCAGTACTTC
CASRADRAADEQYF
>few|TRBJ2-7|.|TRBV24-1
TGTGCCACCAGCGACCCCAGCACCTCGCACGAGCAGTACTTC
CATSDPSTSHEQYF
>.|TRBJ2-1|TRBD1|TRBV29-1
TGCAGCGGCCTCGGGACAGGGGCCCATGAGCAGTTCTTC
CSGLGTGAHEQFF
>few|TRBJ2-7|.|TRBV10-2
TGCGCCAGCACCCCGGACAGAGCCTACGAGCAGTACTTC
CASTPDRAYEQYF
>.|TRBJ2-5|.|TRBV12-3/TRBV12-4
TGTGCCAGCAGATCGGGGGAGACCCAGTACTTC
CASRSGETQYF
>.|TRBJ2-3|.|TRBV10-1
TGCGCCAGCAGTGTGGACGGCACTAGCACAGATACGCAGTATTTT
CASSVDGTSTDTQYF
>few|TRBJ2-1|TRBD1|TRBV20-1
TGCAGTGCCCCTGCGACAGGGTTAAATGAGCAGTTCTTC
CSAPATGLNEQFF
>.|TRBJ2-5|TRBD1|TRBV5-6
TGTGCCAGCAGCCCTCGACAGGGATCTATCCAAGAGACCCAGTACTTC
CASSPRQGSIQETQYF
>.|TRBJ2-3|TRBD2|TRBV7-9
TGTGCCAGCAGTTCTAGCGGGGGGGAGACAGATACGCAGTATTTT
CASSSSGGETDTQYF
>.|TRBJ2-3|.|TRBV3-1
TGTGCCAGCAGCCCGGGGGATTGGGATACGCAGTATTTT
CASSPGDWDTQYF
>.|TRBJ2-7|TRBD2|TRBV11-2
TGTGCCAGCAGCTCTAACCTAGCGGAGGAGCAGTACTTC
CASSSNLAEEQYF
>.|TRBJ2-1|.|TRBV7-8
TGTGCCAGCAGCCCCTGGGCTAGGTACAATGAGCAGTTCTTC
CASSPWARYNEQFF
>.|TRBJ2-5|.|TRBV10-3
TGTGCCATCAGTGAGGGGTATGGGAGTGTAGAAGAGACCCAGTACTTC
CAISEGYGSVEETQYF
>.|TRBJ2-4|.|TRBV27
TGTGCCAGCAGTTTATCGAGGGGGTTGGACATTCAGTACTTC
CASSLSRGLDIQYF
>few|TRBJ2-1|.|TRBV10-3
TGTGCCACCAGGGACCCGGACCTATACAATGAGCAGTTCTTC
CATRDPDLYNEQFF
>few|TRBJ2-5|.|TRBV29-1
TGCAGCGTTGGGCCCGGAGGCCTGGAGACCCAGTACTTC
CSVGPGGLETQYF
>.|TRBJ2-1|TRBD2|TRBV2
TGTGCCAGCAGTAGCTCTAGCGGGGAGCAGTTCTTC
CASSSSSGEQFF
>.|TRBJ2-7|.|TRBV7-9
TGTGCCAGCAGCTTCACGACCGGGGCATCCGAGCAGTACTTC
CASSFTTGASEQYF
>few|TRBJ1-5|.|TRBV6-5
TGTGCCAGCAATACTCTCGGGGACACCCAGCCCCAGCATTTT
CASNTLGDTQPQHF
>few|TRBJ2-7|TRBD1|TRBV12-3/TRBV12-4
TGTGCCAGCAGAGGGGGCCCGGGGGAGCAGTACTTC
CASRGGPGEQYF
>.|TRBJ2-7|TRBD2|TRBV19
TGTGCCAGTAGTACCCACTCCGGGGGGAACTACGAGCAGTACTTC
CASSTHSGGNYEQYF
>few|TRBJ2-2|.|TRBV7-9
TGTGCCAGCAGCCTCGATTCCGGGGAGCTGTTTTTT
CASSLDSGELFF
>.|TRBJ2-1|TRBD2|TRBV20-1
TGCAGTGCTAGAGAAGCGGGACTAGCTACAGACAATGAGCAGTTCTTC
CSAREAGLATDNEQFF
>.|TRBJ2-1|.|TRBV29-1
TGCAGCGTTGCGACAGTAGTTTACAATGAGCAGTTCTTC
CSVATVVYNEQFF
>.|TRBJ2-6|TRBD1|TRBV5-5
TGTGCCAGCAGCCCCGGGACAGGGTCTTCTGGGGCCAACGTCCTGACTTTC
CASSPGTGSSGANVLTF
>.|TRBJ2-1|.|TRBV7-6
TGTGCCAGCAGCTTCCACCCGGACCGAACGGCGGTGGACAATGAGCAGTTCTTC
CASSFHPDRTAVDNEQFF
>.|TRBJ2-7|.|TRBV6-5
TGTGCCAGCAGTTACCTGGCAGGGGACGAGCAGTACTTC
CASSYLAGDEQYF
>few|TRBJ1-6|.|TRBV12-3/TRBV12-4
TGTGCCAGCAGTCGGGACATCTATAATTCACCCCTCCACTTT
CASSRDIYNSPLHF
>.|TRBJ2-7|.|TRBV11-2
TGTGCCAGCAGCTTAGATCAGTTTACGACGGAGTACTACGAGCAGTACTTC
CASSLDQFTTEYYEQYF